These T cell receptor beta chains were read from a single sample in a study of blood T cells in healthy people across ages. A single record per CDR3 protein comes from TCRdb applying MiXCR to the 5' RACE reads. This sample has around 900,000 distinct CDR3 sequences, with less than 35% found just once. The specimen was blood. The receptors were gathered from a woman aged 80 or older in good health. The CDR3 runs from the conserved cysteine through the conserved F or W. D genes are given only for firm matches. Clone size, where shown, is once, few, many, or a class for clones that have expanded.

D,size,V,J,DNA,CDR3
.,many,TRBV7-9,TRBJ2-5,TGTGCCAGCAGCCGTCGCTTCGGGGTACAAGAGACCCAGTACTTC,CASSRRFGVQETQYF
.,.,TRBV2,TRBJ1-1,TGTGCCAATCACGTCCCCCATAGTAAAGCTTTCTTT,CANHVPHSKAFF
TRBD2,.,TRBV7-2,TRBJ2-7,TGTGCCAGCAGCTTAGCGGCTAGCGGCTACGAGCAGTACTTC,CASSLAASGYEQYF
TRBD1,.,TRBV11-2,TRBJ2-1,TGTGCCAGCAGCCACTTCGGGACAGGCCTCTACAATGAGCAGTTCTTC,CASSHFGTGLYNEQFF
.,many,TRBV7-9,TRBJ2-3,TGTGCCAGCAGCTTGGGGAAAAACACAGATACGCAGTATTTT,CASSLGKNTDTQYF
.,many,TRBV7-2,TRBJ1-2,TGTGCCAGCAGCTTAGAAATTGCGGGCCCTAGTGGCTACACCTTC,CASSLEIAGPSGYTF
.,.,TRBV7-2,TRBJ1-1,TGTGCCAGCAGCTTAGCGCCGGGGGGCTCAAGGTTGAACACTAAAGCTTTCTTT,CASSLAPGGSRLNTKAFF
.,.,TRBV7-2,TRBJ1-1,TGTGCCAGCAGCCCCAGCACCGTACCGAACACTGAAGCTTTCTTT,CASSPSTVPNTEAFF
TRBD1,many,TRBV3-1,TRBJ1-2,TGTGCCAGCAGCCAAGCCGACAGGGCAGGTGGCTACACCTTC,CASSQADRAGGYTF
.,.,TRBV11-2,TRBJ2-2,TGTGCCAGCCTCATGGGGGGTACCGGGGAGCTGTTTTTT,CASLMGGTGELFF
TRBD1,.,TRBV5-5,TRBJ2-6,TGTGCCAGCAGTAGAAGACAGGGGGCGGGAGGGGCCAACGTCCTGACTTTC,CASSRRQGAGGANVLTF
TRBD1,.,TRBV20-1,TRBJ1-3,TGCAGTGCTTCGAAGGGACAGGTTGATGGAAACACCATATATTTT,CSASKGQVDGNTIYF
TRBD2,many,TRBV28,TRBJ2-5,TGTGCCAGCAGTTTCTGGAGCGGGGGGGAAGAGACCCAGTACTTC,CASSFWSGGEETQYF
.,few,TRBV6-1,TRBJ2-7,TGTGCCAGCAGTCCCGGTCATGGAGCCTACGAGCAGTACTTC,CASSPGHGAYEQYF
TRBD2,.,TRBV18,TRBJ2-7,TGTGCCAGCTCACCACCGCCCGGGGGGAGTTTTGGAGAGCAGTACTTC,CASSPPPGGSFGEQYF
.,few,TRBV3-1,TRBJ1-6,TGTGCCAGCAGCCCGGACGGGTATAATTCACCCCTCCACTTT,CASSPDGYNSPLHF
.,.,TRBV20-1,TRBJ2-3,TGCAGTGCCCGGCCCCCCCTCACAGATACGCAGTATTTT,CSARPPLTDTQYF
.,many,TRBV9,TRBJ1-2,TGTGCCAGCAGCGTATCGTTGGACAGTTCTAACTATGGCTACACCTTC,CASSVSLDSSNYGYTF
.,few,TRBV6-1,TRBJ1-4,TGTGCCAGCAGGACAGCAATTTATGAAAAACTGTTTTTT,CASRTAIYEKLFF
TRBD1,many,TRBV7-2,TRBJ2-3,TGTGCCAGCAGCCCTTCCGGGACAGCGACTAGCACAGATACGCAGTATTTT,CASSPSGTATSTDTQYF
.,few,TRBV7-9,TRBJ1-1,TGTGCCAGCAGCTTGGGTCGGGCTGAAGCTTTCTTT,CASSLGRAEAFF
TRBD1,many,TRBV5-1,TRBJ2-7,TGCGCCAGCAGCTATGGACAGGGAGGCGAGCAGTACTTC,CASSYGQGGEQYF
.,many,TRBV6-2/TRBV6-3,TRBJ2-7,TGTGCCAGCAGTTACTCCAGCAGCTACGAGCAGTACTTC,CASSYSSSYEQYF
TRBD2,many,TRBV7-2,TRBJ2-7,TGTGCCAGCAGCCCCCCAGCGGGGGGGTCGGAAGAGCAGTACTTC,CASSPPAGGSEEQYF
.,.,TRBV20-1,TRBJ2-7,TGCAGTGCCGAGGGATCAACCTACGAGCAGTACTTC,CSAEGSTYEQYF
TRBD1,.,TRBV3-1,TRBJ1-4,TGTGCCAGCAGCCAGCCGGGACAGGCGAATGAAAAACTGTTTTTT,CASSQPGQANEKLFF
TRBD1,.,TRBV5-5,TRBJ2-3,TGTGCCAGCAGCTTGGACCGGGACAGGGGCACGCAGTATTTT,CASSLDRDRGTQYF
.,many,TRBV6-2/TRBV6-3,TRBJ2-3,TGTGCCAGCAGTTTTATCGCGGGCACAGATACGCAGTATTTT,CASSFIAGTDTQYF
TRBD2,.,TRBV7-2,TRBJ2-3,TGTGCCAGCAGCTGGGGAGCGGGGGGAGGGCCAGATACGCAGTATTTT,CASSWGAGGGPDTQYF
.,many,TRBV24-1,TRBJ2-5,TGTGCCACCAGTGCACAACAAGAGACCCAGTACTTC,CATSAQQETQYF
TRBD1,.,TRBV3-1,TRBJ1-1,TGTGCCAGCAGCCAAGGCCAGGGGGTTGGGACTGAAGCTTTCTTT,CASSQGQGVGTEAFF
.,once,TRBV27,TRBJ2-1,TGTGCCAGCAGCTCGGGGTATGGGCAGTTCTTC,CASSSGYGQFF
.,.,TRBV7-2,TRBJ2-3,TGTGCCAGCAGCTTAGCCAGGACACGAGATACGCAGTATTTT,CASSLARTRDTQYF
.,few,TRBV7-2,TRBJ1-3,TGTGCCAGCAGTGCGGACGGAAACACCATATATTTT,CASSADGNTIYF
TRBD2,.,TRBV28,TRBJ2-1,TGTGCCAGCAGTCCCGCCGGGACTAGCAGCAATGAGCAGTTCTTC,CASSPAGTSSNEQFF
.,.,TRBV5-1,TRBJ2-2,TGCGCCAGCACCCCAGTGGGGTCCGGGGAGCTGTTTTTT,CASTPVGSGELFF
TRBD1,many,TRBV6-2/TRBV6-3,TRBJ2-5,TGTGCCAGCACCGACCTGGTCGGGACAGGACAAATGACCCAGTACTTC,CASTDLVGTGQMTQYF
TRBD1,few,TRBV6-6,TRBJ1-1,TGTGCCAGCAGTGATGGGACAGGGGTTATGAACACTGAAGCTTTCTTT,CASSDGTGVMNTEAFF
TRBD1,many,TRBV5-1,TRBJ2-3,TGCGCCAGCAGCTCGGCGGGGACAGGCATAGATACGCAGTATTTT,CASSSAGTGIDTQYF
TRBD1,many,TRBV28,TRBJ1-5,TGTGCCAGCAGTAGCGGGACAGGCAATCAGCCCCAGCATTTT,CASSSGTGNQPQHF
.,once,TRBV7-8,TRBJ2-3,TGTGCCAGCAGTTCCAGTGGAGGGAACTTAGATACGCAGTATTTT,CASSSSGGNLDTQYF
TRBD2,.,TRBV20-1,TRBJ2-3,TGCAGTGCTAGTTGGGCGGGGGGGGTCTTTCGCACAGATACGCAGTATTTT,CSASWAGGVFRTDTQYF
.,.,TRBV5-5,TRBJ1-2,TGTGCCAGCAGCGGTCCAACCCTCGGAGCCCCCTATGGCTACACCTTC,CASSGPTLGAPYGYTF
.,many,TRBV6-1,TRBJ2-5,TGTGCCAGCAGTTCACAGGGCCCCGAGACCCAGTACTTC,CASSSQGPETQYF
.,.,TRBV5-1,TRBJ2-3,TGCGCCAGCAGCTCGGGGGACCTCACAGATACGCAGTATTTT,CASSSGDLTDTQYF
.,.,TRBV7-2,TRBJ1-4,TGTGCCAGCAGAATGGTGAGGCCAGTGAATGAAAAACTGTTTTTT,CASRMVRPVNEKLFF
TRBD2,once,TRBV3-1,TRBJ2-3,TGTGCCAGCAGCCAGATGGCGGGAGGCACAGATACGCAGTATTTT,CASSQMAGGTDTQYF
.,many,TRBV9,TRBJ2-1,TGTGCCAGCAGCGTAGACGCAGGGTACAATGAGCAGTTCTTC,CASSVDAGYNEQFF
TRBD1,.,TRBV12-3/TRBV12-4,TRBJ2-7,TGTGCCAGCAGTTTAGAGCCAGGGGGCCCCTACGAGCAGTACTTC,CASSLEPGGPYEQYF
.,.,TRBV29-1,TRBJ1-2,TGCAGCGTTGTTTGGGCTGGCGACTATGGCTACACCTTC,CSVVWAGDYGYTF
.,few,TRBV7-2,TRBJ2-2,TGTGCCAGCAGCCTCCAGGGGTCAAGGAACACCGGGGAGCTGTTTTTT,CASSLQGSRNTGELFF
.,many,TRBV3-1,TRBJ1-2,TGTGCCAGCAGCCGACCTCCGGGACAACCCTACACCTTC,CASSRPPGQPYTF
.,few,TRBV7-9,TRBJ1-1,TGTGCCACCTCGCAGGGGACGACTGAAGCTTTCTTT,CATSQGTTEAFF
.,many,TRBV6-6,TRBJ2-1,TGTGCCAGCAGTGTGGACAGTTCTCGGAATGAGCAGTTCTTC,CASSVDSSRNEQFF
.,.,TRBV7-9,TRBJ2-5,TGTGCCGGCAGCTTAGCCGGACCAGGGGAGACCCAGTACTTC,CAGSLAGPGETQYF
.,many,TRBV30,TRBJ2-3,TGTGCCTGGAACACCGGGCCTCCGCAGTATTTT,CAWNTGPPQYF
.,.,TRBV20-1,TRBJ2-5,TGCAGTACTAGAGATAAAACAGGGCGTCGAGAGACCCAGTACTTC,CSTRDKTGRRETQYF
TRBD1,.,TRBV7-9,TRBJ2-5,TGTGCCAGCCGTTTGACAGGGGATGAGCAGTACTTC,CASRLTGDEQYF
.,.,TRBV6-5,TRBJ2-7,TGTGCCAGCGAGCCCCCTGGGGGGCGAAACGAGCAGTACTTC,CASEPPGGRNEQYF